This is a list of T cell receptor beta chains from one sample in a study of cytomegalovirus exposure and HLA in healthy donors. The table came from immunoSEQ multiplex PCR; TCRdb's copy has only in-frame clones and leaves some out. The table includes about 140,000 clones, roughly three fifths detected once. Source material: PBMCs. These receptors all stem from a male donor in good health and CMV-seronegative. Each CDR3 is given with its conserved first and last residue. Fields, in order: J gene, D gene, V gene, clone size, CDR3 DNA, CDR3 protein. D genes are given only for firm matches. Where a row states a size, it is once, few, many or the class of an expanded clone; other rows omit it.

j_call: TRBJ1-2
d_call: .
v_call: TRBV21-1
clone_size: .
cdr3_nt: TGTGCCAGCAGCAAAGAGCTTGCCAACTATGGCTACACCTTC
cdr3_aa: CASSKELANYGYTF

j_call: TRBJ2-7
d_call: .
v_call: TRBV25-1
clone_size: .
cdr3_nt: TGTGCCAGCAGTGATGTAACAGCCCCTCCTTACGAGCAGTACTTC
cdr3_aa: CASSDVTAPPYEQYF

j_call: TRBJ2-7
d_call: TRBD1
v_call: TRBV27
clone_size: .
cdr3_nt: TGTGCCAGCAGCTCGGGGACAGGAAAATACGAGCAGTACTTC
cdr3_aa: CASSSGTGKYEQYF

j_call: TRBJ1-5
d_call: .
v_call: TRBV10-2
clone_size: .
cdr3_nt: TGCGCCAGCGGGGCAGGGGAGAGGCCCCAGCATTTT
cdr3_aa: CASGAGERPQHF

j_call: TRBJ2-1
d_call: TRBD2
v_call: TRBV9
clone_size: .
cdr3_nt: TGTGCCAGCAGCGTAATCCCGGGACTAGCTGAGCAGTTCTTC
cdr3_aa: CASSVIPGLAEQFF

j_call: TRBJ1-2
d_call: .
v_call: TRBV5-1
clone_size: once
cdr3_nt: TGCGCCAGCAGCTTGCGGTACGACTATGGCTACACCTTC
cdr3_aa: CASSLRYDYGYTF

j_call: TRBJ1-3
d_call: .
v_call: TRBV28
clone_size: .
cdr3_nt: TGTGCCAGCAGCAAATCCTCTGGAAACACCATATATTTT
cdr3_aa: CASSKSSGNTIYF

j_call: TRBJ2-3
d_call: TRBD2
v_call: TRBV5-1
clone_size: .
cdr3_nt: TGCGCCAGCAGCTTGGAAACGGGGCTAGCGGTGACCACAGATACGCAGTATTTT
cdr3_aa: CASSLETGLAVTTDTQYF

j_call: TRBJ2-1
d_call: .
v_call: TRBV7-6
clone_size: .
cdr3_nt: TGTGCCAGCAGCTTCAGGGGCTCGGTCAATGAGCAGTTCTTC
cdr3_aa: CASSFRGSVNEQFF

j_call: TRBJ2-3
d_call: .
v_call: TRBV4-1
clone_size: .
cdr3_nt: TGCGCCAGCAGCCAAGAACTATATCGCACAGATACGCAGTATTTT
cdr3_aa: CASSQELYRTDTQYF

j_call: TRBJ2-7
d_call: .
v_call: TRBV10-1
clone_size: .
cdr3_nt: TGCGCCAGCAGTGAGTCGGGGGGAAGAACGGACGAGCAGTACTTC
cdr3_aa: CASSESGGRTDEQYF

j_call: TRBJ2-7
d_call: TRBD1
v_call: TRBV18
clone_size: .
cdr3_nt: TGTGCCAGCTCACCTCAGGGACAGGGGGCTTACGAGCAGTACTTC
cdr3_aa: CASSPQGQGAYEQYF

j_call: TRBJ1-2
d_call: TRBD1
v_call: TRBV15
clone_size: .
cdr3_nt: TGTGCCACCAGCAGAGATCGGGGAACAGGGGCCCTTTGGGGCTACACCTTC
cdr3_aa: CATSRDRGTGALWGYTF

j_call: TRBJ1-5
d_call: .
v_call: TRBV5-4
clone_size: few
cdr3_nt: TGTGCCAGCAGCTTCGGGGGGGATCAGCCCCAGCATTTT
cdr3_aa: CASSFGGDQPQHF

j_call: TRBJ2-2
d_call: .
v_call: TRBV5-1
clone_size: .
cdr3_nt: TGCGCCAGCAGCTTGGACCTGGGGCGGCAAAACACCGGGGAGCTGTTTTTT
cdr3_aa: CASSLDLGRQNTGELFF

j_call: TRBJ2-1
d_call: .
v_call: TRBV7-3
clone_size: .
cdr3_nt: TGTGCCAGCAGCCCAACACTAGACAATGAGCAGTTCTTC
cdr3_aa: CASSPTLDNEQFF

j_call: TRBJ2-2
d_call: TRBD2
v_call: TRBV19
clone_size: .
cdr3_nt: TGTGCCAGTAGTATCGGGACTAGCTACGGGGAGCTGTTTTTT
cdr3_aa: CASSIGTSYGELFF

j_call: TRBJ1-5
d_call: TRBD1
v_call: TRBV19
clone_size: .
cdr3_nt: TGTGCCAGTAGTTTTGGACAGGGCGGCAATCAGCCCCAGCATTTT
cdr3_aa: CASSFGQGGNQPQHF

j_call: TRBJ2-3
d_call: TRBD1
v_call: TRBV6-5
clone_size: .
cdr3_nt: TGTGAAACGCGGACAGGGACAGATACGCAGTATTTT
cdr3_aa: CETRTGTDTQYF

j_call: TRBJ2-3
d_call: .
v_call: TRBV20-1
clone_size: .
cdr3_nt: TGCAGTGCTAGCAGTTATACGCAGTATTTT
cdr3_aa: CSASSYTQYF

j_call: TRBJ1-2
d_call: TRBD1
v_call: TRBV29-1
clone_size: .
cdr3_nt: TGCAGCGTTGCCCTGATGGGGACAGGGGCAGGCTATGGCTACCCCTTC
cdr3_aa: CSVALMGTGAGYGYPF

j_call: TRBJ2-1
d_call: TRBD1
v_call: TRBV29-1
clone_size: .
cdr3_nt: TGCAGCGTGGGACAGCTCATTCCCACGAATGGCAATGAGCAGTTCTTC
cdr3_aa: CSVGQLIPTNGNEQFF

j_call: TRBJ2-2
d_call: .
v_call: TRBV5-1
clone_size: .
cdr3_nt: TGCGCCAGCAGCTTTGGCCAGGGAGGCACCGGGGAGCTGTTTTTT
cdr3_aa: CASSFGQGGTGELFF

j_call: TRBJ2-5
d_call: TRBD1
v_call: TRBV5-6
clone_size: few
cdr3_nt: TGTGCCAGCAACCTAGACAGGGGAGGCGAGACCCAGTACTTC
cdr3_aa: CASNLDRGGETQYF

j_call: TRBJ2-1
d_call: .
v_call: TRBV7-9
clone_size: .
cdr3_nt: TGTGCCAGCGTGGGGGGCTCCTACAATGAGCAGTTCTTC
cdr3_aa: CASVGGSYNEQFF

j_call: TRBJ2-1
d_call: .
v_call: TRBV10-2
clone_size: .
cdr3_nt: TGCGCCAGCAGTGATGGCAGGCTCAATGAGCAGTTCTTC
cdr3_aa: CASSDGRLNEQFF

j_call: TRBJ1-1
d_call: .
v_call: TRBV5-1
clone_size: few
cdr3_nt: TGCGCCAGCAGCCCTACTAACTTGGACAGCCCCACTGAAGCTTTCTTT
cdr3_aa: CASSPTNLDSPTEAFF

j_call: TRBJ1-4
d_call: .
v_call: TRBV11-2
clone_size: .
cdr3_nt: TGTGCCAGCAGCTTAAGATTCCAGGTTTTCGGTAATGAAAAACTGTTTTTT
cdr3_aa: CASSLRFQVFGNEKLFF

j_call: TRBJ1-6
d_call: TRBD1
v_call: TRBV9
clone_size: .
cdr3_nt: TGTGCCAGCAGCCTTGGACAGGGACGACGTTCACCCCTCCACTTT
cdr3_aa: CASSLGQGRRSPLHF

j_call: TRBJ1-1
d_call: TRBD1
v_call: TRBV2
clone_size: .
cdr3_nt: TGTGCCAGCCCACAGGGGGCCACTATGAACACTGAAGCTTTCTTT
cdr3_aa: CASPQGATMNTEAFF

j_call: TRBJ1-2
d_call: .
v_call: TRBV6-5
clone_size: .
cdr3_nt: TGTGCCAGCAGTTACTCGGGCTCTGGGAACTATGGCTACACCTTC
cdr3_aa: CASSYSGSGNYGYTF

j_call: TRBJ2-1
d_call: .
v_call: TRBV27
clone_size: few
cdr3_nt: TGTGCCAGCAGTCCACAGGAGTACAATGAGCAGTTCTTC
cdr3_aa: CASSPQEYNEQFF

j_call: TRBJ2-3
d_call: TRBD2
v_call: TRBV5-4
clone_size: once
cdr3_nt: TGTGCCAGCAGCTCCCTGGCGGGGGGTGATACGCAGTATTTT
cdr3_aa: CASSSLAGGDTQYF

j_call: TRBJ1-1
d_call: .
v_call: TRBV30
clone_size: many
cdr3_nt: TGTGCCTGGAGTTTACTATTTAACACTGAAGCTTTCTTT
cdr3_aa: CAWSLLFNTEAFF

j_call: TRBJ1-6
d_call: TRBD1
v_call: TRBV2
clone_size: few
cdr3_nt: TGTGCCAGCAGGGACAGGGTACGCTCACCCCTCCACTTT
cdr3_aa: CASRDRVRSPLHF

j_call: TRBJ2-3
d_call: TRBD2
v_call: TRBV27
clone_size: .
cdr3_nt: TGTGCCAGCAGGTTAGCGGGGGGGTCAGATACGCAGTATTTT
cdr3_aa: CASRLAGGSDTQYF

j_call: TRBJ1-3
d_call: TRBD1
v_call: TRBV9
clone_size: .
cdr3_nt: TGTGCCAGCAGCGTCAGGGGGGACTCTGGAAACACCATATATTTT
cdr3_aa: CASSVRGDSGNTIYF

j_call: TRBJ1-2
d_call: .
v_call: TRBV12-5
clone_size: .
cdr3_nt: TGTGCTAGTGGGAAACCACCAGGTAACCTCTATGGCTACACCTTC
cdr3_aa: CASGKPPGNLYGYTF

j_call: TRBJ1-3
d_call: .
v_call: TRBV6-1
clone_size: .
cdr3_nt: TGTGCCAGCAGTGAAGAAGGCACAGCCAGCTCTGGAAACACCATATATTTT
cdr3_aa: CASSEEGTASSGNTIYF

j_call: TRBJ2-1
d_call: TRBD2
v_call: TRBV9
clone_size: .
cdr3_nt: TGTGCCAGCAGCGTAGGAGAAGTAGCGGGCAATGAGCAGTTCTTC
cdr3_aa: CASSVGEVAGNEQFF

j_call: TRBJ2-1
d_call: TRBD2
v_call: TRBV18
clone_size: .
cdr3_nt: TGTGCCAGCTCACCACAGGGAATGAGGCTAGCGGGGAGCAATGAGCAGTTCTTC
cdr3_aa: CASSPQGMRLAGSNEQFF

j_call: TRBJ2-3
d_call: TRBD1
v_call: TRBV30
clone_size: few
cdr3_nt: TGTGCCGGGGACAGTAGCACAGATACGCAGTATTTT
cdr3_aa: CAGDSSTDTQYF

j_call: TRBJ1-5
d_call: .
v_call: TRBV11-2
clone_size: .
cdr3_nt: TGTGCCAGCAGCTTAAGACCGGGAAGGCCCCAGCATTTT
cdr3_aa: CASSLRPGRPQHF

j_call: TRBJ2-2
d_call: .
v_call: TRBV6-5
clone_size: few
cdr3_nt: TGTGCCAGCAGTAAGCCCCCCCCCGGGGAGCTGTTTTTT
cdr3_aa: CASSKPPPGELFF